This TCR beta chain appears in the sequencing data of a study of immune characteristics of hereditary and idiopathic chronic pancreatitis. Total pancreatectomy with islet autotransplantation was the source of the chronic pancreatitis pancreas tissue. Clones were sequenced by immunoSEQ multiplex PCR, and TCRdb holds only the in-frame ones, with some missing. The sample includes approximately 9,400 clones, around 75% of them seen just once. V lost 1 base and J lost 4; bases outside the gene matches: 2. The CDR3 sequence is 15 residues long. Per the germline V gene, CDR1 is SNHLY and CDR2 is FYNNEI. This TCR was recovered from a human donor with chronic pancreatitis. Sequenced: pancreas tissue with idiopathic chronic pancreatitis. The chain joins TRBV2 to TRBJ1-3; 9 bases match TRBD1. The CDR3 protein is CASSEEGQGGNTIYF. The CDR3 DNA reads TGTGCCAGCAGTGAAGAGGGACAGGGAGGAAACACCATATATTTT.